The following is a T cell receptor (beta chain) sequence with its context. Antigen: not known. These data belong to a study of OX40 agonist ivuxolimab in advanced cancers. For the study at large: The dose of intravenous ivuxolimab that patients received every 2 weeks ranged from 0.01 to 10 mg/kg. General study results and limits: Clones of CD4+ and CD8+ blood T cells grew by week 6 at doses of 0.1 to 3.0 mg/kg.

Sequenced by immunoSEQ multiplex PCR; TCRdb stores in-frame clones only, minus some. The repertoire holds 70,000 to 80,000 clones, with 70% to 90% as singletons. The CDR3 is 15 amino acids. Trimming removed 5 bases from V and 4 bases from J, with 15 bases in between. The germline gives CDR1 MNHNY, CDR2 SVGAGI (reference sequence). The sequencing here drew on CD4+ or CD8+ T cells sorted from blood, taken in a trial of the OX40 agonist ivuxolimab. V gene TRBV6-6 combines with J gene TRBJ2-1, with D possibly being TRBD1 (6 bases). The TCR was taken from an adult with an advanced solid tumor such as melanoma, head and neck, liver or kidney cancer. The CDR3 bases are TGTGCCAGCAGTAAAGCCGGACAGCAGTACAATGAGCAGTTCTTC. Protein: CASSKAGQQYNEQFF.